Described below is a single T cell receptor beta chain sequence and its context. Its antigen remains unknown. The sample comes from a study of shared clonotypes between healthy human individuals. The overall study: Donors consisted of a couple of women and a few men between 18 and 49.

Study-wide points: Unshared clonotypes carried lower generation probabilities than those common to all four donors. Richness estimates generally favored naive over memory subsets. Across several donors, naive CD4 shared 5% to 5.5%, naive CD8 more than 3%, memory CD4 roughly 2.4%, memory CD8 under 0.5%.

Assay: immunoSEQ multiplex PCR; the TCRdb copy retains only in-frame clones and omits some. The repertoire holds over 1.5 million clones, with around 98% as singletons. The sequencing input was naive CD4+ T cells sorted from blood. The subset here: CD45RA+ positively selected. This receptor was identified in a man younger than 45 in good health.

Written as DNA, the CDR3 is TGTGCCAGCAGTCCCTTGAGTGCCTCTAGCGGGAGGTTTTCCTACGAGCAGTACTTC. Encoded protein: CASSPLSASSGRFSYEQYF. The genes are TRBV28 and TRBJ2-7, with 11 bases matching TRBD2. The CDR3 loop spans 19 amino acids. Germline V gives CDR1 MDHEN, CDR2 SYDVKM. The J segment lost 1 base and the V segment lost 5 bases, leaving 16 bases of the junction unmatched.